What follows are 31 T cell receptor beta chains derived from one specimen sequenced in a study of OX40 agonist ivuxolimab in advanced cancers. Using immunoSEQ multiplex PCR, the repertoire was profiled, and TCRdb retains in-frame clones only, with some absent. Of fewer than 50,000 clones listed, approximately 87% are singletons. The source was CD4+ or CD8+ T cells sorted from blood, collected in a trial of the OX40 agonist ivuxolimab. The source is an adult with an advanced solid tumor such as melanoma, head and neck, liver or kidney cancer.

V usage is TRBV12-5 and J usage is TRBJ2-5; tentative D call: TRBD1 (6 bases). V lost 2 bases and J lost 1, with 11 bases in between. CDR1 LGHNT and CDR2 FRNRAP come from the germline V gene. The CDR3 contains 15 residues. The CDR3 DNA reads as TGTGCTAGTGGTTTGAACACAGGGTTCCAAGAGACCCAGTACTTC. Translated: CASGLNTGFQETQYF. Filled out from reference TRBV12-5 and TRBJ2-5, the complete variable domain reads DARVTQTPRHKVTEMGQEVTMRCQPILGHNTVFWYRQTMMQGLELLAYFRNRAPLDDSGMPKDRFSAEMPDATLATLKIQPSEPRDSAVYFCASGLNTGFQETQYFGPGTRLLVL.

The chain couples TRBV27 to TRBJ2-7; perhaps TRBD1 as D (5 bases). This CDR3 is built from 14 residues. Trimming shortened V by 3 bases and J by 2 bases, and 11 bases separated the two germline ends. The germline CDR1 and CDR2 sequences are MNHEY and SMNVEV (reference sequence). CDR3 sequence (DNA): TGTGCCAGCAGTTTGTATCAGGGCACCTACGAGCAGTACTTC. This encodes CASSLYQGTYEQYF.

The chain has TRBV27 and TRBJ2-7; the D call may be TRBD1 or TRBD2 (5 bases each). Germline V gives CDR1 MNHEY, CDR2 SMNVEV (reference sequence). V dropped 1 base and J dropped 4 bases, with 14 bases sitting between them. This CDR3 has 15 amino acids. DNA of the CDR3: TGTGCCAGCAGTTTATTTGGCAGGGAGAGTTACGAGCAGTACTTC. Translated, it gives CASSLFGRESYEQYF.

The DNA of the CDR3 is TGTGCCAGCAGCCCTAGGGCGGGAGGGTCCTACAATGAGCAGTTCTTC. This codes for CASSPRAGGSYNEQFF. The gene calls are TRBV7-8 and TRBJ2-1; 9 bases align to TRBD2. V was clipped by 5 bases and J by 1 base; unmatched bases: 6. The CDR3 is 16 amino acids. Germline CDR1 SGHVS, CDR2 FQNEAQ.

The V call is TRBV16, the J call TRBJ2-5; D remains unclear. This CDR3 has 12 amino acids. Germline V gene data show CDR1 as KGHSY and CDR2 as FQNENV. Trimming left V 6 bases short and J 5 bases short, with 10 bases between. CDR3 sequence: CASSRPGETQYF. CDR3 DNA sequence: TGTGCCAGCAGTCGGCCCGGGGAGACCCAGTACTTC.

This chain connects TRBV9 to TRBJ2-7; 14 positions agree with TRBD2. CDR3 length: 13 residues. Germline V gives CDR1 SGDLS, CDR2 YYNGEE. With V trimmed by 3 bases and J by 12 bases, 5 bases remained unmatched. CDR3 loop: CASSATSGGELYF. Here the CDR3 DNA reads TGTGCCAGCAGCGCGACTAGCGGGGGGGAACTGTACTTC.

The V call is TRBV7-8, the J call TRBJ1-1; D not certain. The germline V gene encodes CDR1 SGHVS and CDR2 FQNEAQ. This CDR3 region has 16 residues. Trimming took 2 bases from V and 0 from J, leaving 13 bases between them. The CDR3 DNA sequence: TGTGCCAGCAGCTTATGGACGACGAAACTGAACACTGAAGCTTTCTTT. Protein: CASSLWTTKLNTEAFF.

J is TRBJ2-1 and V is TRBV5-1; a weak D match, TRBD1 (5 bases). V lost 2 bases and J 6 bases, leaving 12 bases between the germline ends. CDR1 and CDR2 (germline): SGHRS, YFSETQ. CDR3 length: 14 amino acids. Here the CDR3 reads CASSLIQGGNEQFF. The CDR3 DNA is TGCGCCAGCAGCTTAATTCAGGGTGGCAATGAGCAGTTCTTC.

The V call is TRBV7-9, the J call TRBJ2-7; no firm D call. The CDR3 runs to 13 residues. Trimming removed 5 bases from V and 1 base from J, with 9 bases in between. In germline, CDR1 is SEHNR, CDR2 FQNEAQ (reference sequence). The CDR3 DNA is TGTGCCAGCAGCCCCGACAATTCCTACGAGCAGTACTTC. Translating it yields CASSPDNSYEQYF.

This chain links TRBV2 with TRBJ1-5, with 7 nucleotides matching TRBD1. Per germline, CDR1 SNHLY and CDR2 FYNNEI. The CDR3 runs 15 residues. Losses at the gene ends were 2 bases for V and 1 base for J; bases not matched to a gene: 2. The CDR3 DNA sequence: TGTGCCAGCAGTGAAATGACAGGGAGCAATCAGCCCCAGCATTTT. Protein: CASSEMTGSNQPQHF.

CDR3 protein: CAWGQGTTEAFF. The CDR3 coding sequence is TGTGCCTGGGGACAGGGGACGACTGAAGCTTTCTTT. The V call is TRBV30, the J call TRBJ1-1; 9 bases agree with TRBD1. J was trimmed by 5 bases and V by 5 bases; bases with no gene match: 3. CDR1 and CDR2 (germline): GTSNPN, SVGIG (reference sequence). CDR3 size: 12 residues.

The chain couples TRBV21-1 to TRBJ1-5; the D call TRBD1 from the table was never checked on the DNA. TRBV21-1 constitutes a pseudogene. CDR3 length: 14 residues. The CDR3 DNA sequence: TGTGCCAGCAGCGATGGCAGGAAGAATCAGCCCCAGCATTTT. Translated: CASSDGRKNQPQHF.

This clone was detected only once. This chain connects TRBV6-5 to TRBJ1-1; D gene ambiguous. This CDR3 contains 15 residues. Germline V gene lookup returns CDR1 MNHEY and CDR2 SVGAGI. Deletions cut 2 bases from V and 4 bases from J, with 14 bases between. DNA for the CDR3: TGTGCCAGCAGTTACGCTGTCCTAGGGCTCACTGAAGCTTTCTTT. This translates into CASSYAVLGLTEAFF.

This chain links TRBV15 with TRBJ1-5, with D maybe TRBD1 (5 bases). The CDR3 is 12 residues long. Per germline, CDR1 LNHNV and CDR2 YYDKDF (reference sequence). The V and J ends lost 6 bases and 6 bases respectively, with 9 bases between them. Here the CDR3 reads CATREGSQPQHF. Here the CDR3 DNA reads TGTGCCACCAGGGAGGGGAGTCAGCCCCAGCATTTT.

This chain joins TRBV2 and TRBJ1-5, with 8 bases lining up with TRBD1. Germline values: CDR1 SNHLY, CDR2 FYNNEI. This CDR3 has 16 amino acids. V gave up 6 bases and J gave up 1 base; unmatched junction bases: 8. For the CDR3, the DNA is TGTGCCAGCAGAGTAGGACAGGGAGTAAGCAATCAGCCCCAGCATTTT. Amino acids: CASRVGQGVSNQPQHF.

The V call is TRBV29-1, the J call TRBJ2-1; TRBD1 matches 7 bases. The ends lost 6 bases at V and 2 bases at J; junction bases unmatched: 7. Germline CDR1 is SQVTM and CDR2 is ANQGSEA. The CDR3 loop spans 14 amino acids. The CDR3 DNA follows: TGCAGCGTGAAAGACAGGGAAGCCTACAATGAGCAGTTCTTC. Protein: CSVKDREAYNEQFF.

This chain connects TRBV11-3 to TRBJ2-4; 14 positions match TRBD2. The CDR3 is 19 amino acids. Germline assignment: CDR1 SGHNT and CDR2 YENEEA. V shed 8 bases and J 3 bases; nucleotides not matched to a gene: 15. CDR3 DNA sequence: TGTGCCAGCGGATCAATGACTAGCGGGAGGGCCGAGGACAAAAACATTCAGTACTTC. Encoded protein: CASGSMTSGRAEDKNIQYF.

This chain uses TRBV5-7 with TRBJ1-4; TRBD1 aligns across 9 bases. TRBV5-7 is labeled an ORF, and its function is uncertain. V trimming: 2 bases; J trimming: 0 bases; junction bases outside the gene matches: 8. The CDR3 contains 18 residues. The CDR3 loop is CASSLYRDRDATNEKLFF. In DNA form, the CDR3 reads TGTGCCAGCAGCTTATACCGGGACAGGGATGCAACTAATGAAAAACTGTTTTTT.

The chain links TRBV6-5 to TRBJ2-5, with TRBD2 matching over 10 bases. From germline, CDR1 is MNHEY and CDR2 SVGAGI. V was pared by 7 bases and J by 1 base, with 6 bases of the junction left unmatched. The CDR3 loop spans 15 amino acids. The CDR3 DNA is TGTGCCAGCAAACCGGGACTAGCGCTCCAAGAGACCCAGTACTTC. Translation: CASKPGLALQETQYF.

The count of this clone is one. The chain uses TRBV9 and TRBJ2-1; no definite D call. V was cut by 0 bases and J by 1 base, with 5 bases left in between. The germline gives CDR1 SGDLS, CDR2 YYNGEE. The CDR3 has 14 amino acids. The CDR3 loop reads CASSVEASYNEQFF. CDR3 bases: TGTGCCAGCAGCGTAGAGGCTTCCTACAATGAGCAGTTCTTC.

The chain carries TRBV5-4 and TRBJ1-2; 8 nucleotides align to TRBD1. Germline trimming cut 4 bases from V and 4 bases from J; bases unmatched to any gene: 12. Germline CDR1 is SGHNT and CDR2 is YYREEE (reference sequence). The CDR3 covers 16 residues. The CDR3 coding sequence is TGTGCCAGCAGCGAAACCGGGACAGGCCTCTCCTATGGCTACACCTTC. It specifies CASSETGTGLSYGYTF.

The genes are TRBV7-8 and TRBJ2-7; perhaps TRBD1 as D (6 bases). The CDR3 has 17 residues. The V end lost 5 bases, the J end lost 5 bases, and 25 bases lay between the germline ends. The V gene's germline CDR1 is SGHVS and CDR2 FQNEAQ. In nucleotides, the CDR3 is TGTGCCAGCAGCCCAGGGTGGGGCAGGGGAATGTCGGACGAGCAGTACTTC. This translates into CASSPGWGRGMSDEQYF.

The rearrangement joins TRBV7-2 to TRBJ2-7; 9 nucleotides align to TRBD1. This CDR3 is 14 amino acids long. In germline, CDR1 is SGHTA, CDR2 FQGNSA. V trimming: 5 bases; J trimming: 1 base; junction bases outside the gene matches: 3. The CDR3 DNA is TGTGCCAGCAGCCCAGGGACAGGGTCCTACGAGCAGTACTTC. It is translated as CASSPGTGSYEQYF.

The V and J genes are TRBV29-1 and TRBJ1-2; no definite D call. This CDR3 has 13 amino acids. Germline V gene data show CDR1 as SQVTM and CDR2 as ANQGSEA. Deletions cut 5 bases from V and 0 bases from J, with 10 bases between. The CDR3 loop reads CSVRTRANYGYTF. CDR3 in DNA: TGCAGCGTTCGGACGCGCGCTAACTATGGCTACACCTTC.

By frequency in the sample, this clone is medium-sized. The chain links TRBV9 to TRBJ2-7; TRBD2 matches at 11 bases. This CDR3 comprises 16 residues. Germline V lookup: CDR1 SGDLS, CDR2 YYNGEE. J gave up 0 bases and V 3 bases, and 5 bases lay outside the gene matches. The CDR3 loop is CASSGEGLADSYEQYF. CDR3 DNA: TGTGCCAGCAGCGGAGAGGGACTAGCGGACTCCTACGAGCAGTACTTC.

This clone appeared once. CDR3 residues: CASSLGGGGLEQYF. The CDR3 DNA reads TGTGCCAGCAGCTTGGGAGGCGGGGGGCTAGAGCAGTACTTC. The rearrangement links TRBV5-6 to TRBJ2-7; TRBD2 matches at 8 bases. This CDR3 spans 14 amino acids. Germline V gene lookup returns CDR1 SGHDT and CDR2 YYEEEE. V shed 0 bases and J 7 bases; nucleotides not matched to a gene: 6.

V usage is TRBV27 and J usage is TRBJ1-1; the D is unclear. Germline CDR1 and CDR2: MNHEY and SMNVEV (reference sequence). The length of the CDR3 is 14 residues. Between the trimmed V and J ends, which lost 3 bases and 4 bases, there was a span of 12 bases. The CDR3 DNA follows: TGTGCCAGCAGTTTCCACAGATTAAGCACTGAAGCTTTCTTT. This encodes CASSFHRLSTEAFF.

V and J are TRBV5-6 and TRBJ2-5; TRBD2 matches 14 bases. V shed 0 bases and J 5 bases; nucleotides not matched to a gene: 3. This CDR3 is 16 amino acids long. Germline-derived CDR1 and CDR2 are SGHDT and YYEEEE. The chain's CDR3 is CASSLAGLAGGETQYF. The CDR3 DNA follows: TGTGCCAGCAGCTTGGCCGGACTAGCGGGAGGTGAGACCCAGTACTTC.

This chain uses TRBV30 with TRBJ2-7; TRBD1 matches 10 bases. J was trimmed by 4 bases and V by 5 bases; bases with no gene match: 8. Germline CDR1 and CDR2: GTSNPN and SVGIG (reference sequence). CDR3 length equals 14 residues. The CDR3 loop reads CAWGFGQGVYEQYF. The CDR3 DNA reads TGTGCCTGGGGATTCGGACAGGGGGTGTACGAGCAGTACTTC.

This clone was seen only a few times. The V call is TRBV19, the J call TRBJ2-7; weak D call: TRBD1 (6 bases). Germline V gene data show CDR1 as LNHDA and CDR2 as SQIVND (reference sequence). There are 15 residues in the CDR3. Trimming stripped 4 bases from V and 3 bases from J, with 16 bases between. The CDR3 loop reads CASSTTGSTVYEQYF. For the CDR3, the DNA is TGTGCCAGTAGTACTACAGGGTCGACGGTCTACGAGCAGTACTTC. Supplemented by reference TRBV19 and TRBJ2-7, the full variable domain reads DGGITQSPKYLFRKEGQNVTLSCEQNLNHDAMYWYRQDPGQGLRLIYYSQIVNDFQKGDIAEGYSVSREKKESFPLTVTSAQKNPTAFYLCASSTTGSTVYEQYFGPGTRLTVT.

The CDR3 nucleotides read TGTGCCAGTACGGGTGTTGTCAGGGGGACTGAAGCTTTCTTT. It is translated as CASTGVVRGTEAFF. This chain joins TRBV19 and TRBJ1-1, with 7 bases matching TRBD1. Per the germline V gene, CDR1 is LNHDA and CDR2 is SQIVND (reference sequence). Trimming at V came to 7 bases and at J to 5 bases, leaving 10 bases not matched to a gene. This CDR3 comprises 14 residues.